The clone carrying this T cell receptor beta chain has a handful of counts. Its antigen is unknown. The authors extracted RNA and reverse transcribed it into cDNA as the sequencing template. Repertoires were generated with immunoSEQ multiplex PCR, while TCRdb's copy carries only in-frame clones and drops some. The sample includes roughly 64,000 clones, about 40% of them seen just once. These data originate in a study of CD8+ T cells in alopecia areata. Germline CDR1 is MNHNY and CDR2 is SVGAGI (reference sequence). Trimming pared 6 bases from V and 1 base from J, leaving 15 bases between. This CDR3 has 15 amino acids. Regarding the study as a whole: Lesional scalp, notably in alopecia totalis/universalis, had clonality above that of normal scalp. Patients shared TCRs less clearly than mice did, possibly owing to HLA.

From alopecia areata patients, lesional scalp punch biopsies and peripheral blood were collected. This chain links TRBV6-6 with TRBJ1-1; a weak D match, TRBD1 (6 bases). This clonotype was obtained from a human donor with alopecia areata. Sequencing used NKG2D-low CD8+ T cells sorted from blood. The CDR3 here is CASSYHRGGNTEAFF. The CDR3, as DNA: TGTGCCAGCAGCTACCATAGGGGGGGGAACACTGAAGCTTTCTTT.